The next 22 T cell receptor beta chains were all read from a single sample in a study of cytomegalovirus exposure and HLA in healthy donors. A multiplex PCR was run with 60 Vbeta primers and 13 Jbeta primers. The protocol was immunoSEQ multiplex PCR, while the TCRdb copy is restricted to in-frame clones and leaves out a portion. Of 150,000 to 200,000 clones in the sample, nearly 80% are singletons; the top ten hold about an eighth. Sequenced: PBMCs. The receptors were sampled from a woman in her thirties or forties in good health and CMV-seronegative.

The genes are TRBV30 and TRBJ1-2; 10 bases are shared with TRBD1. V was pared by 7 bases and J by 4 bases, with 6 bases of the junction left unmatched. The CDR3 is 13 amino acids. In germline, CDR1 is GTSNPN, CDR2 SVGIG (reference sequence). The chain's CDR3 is CASGQGGVYGYTF. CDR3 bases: TGTGCCTCAGGACAGGGGGGAGTCTATGGCTACACCTTC. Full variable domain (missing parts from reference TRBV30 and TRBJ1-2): SQTIHQWPATLVQPVGSPLSLECTVEGTSNPNLYWYRQAAGRGLQLLFYSVGIGQISSEVPQNLSASRPQDRQFILSSKKLLLSDSGFYLCASGQGGVYGYTFGSGTRLTVV.

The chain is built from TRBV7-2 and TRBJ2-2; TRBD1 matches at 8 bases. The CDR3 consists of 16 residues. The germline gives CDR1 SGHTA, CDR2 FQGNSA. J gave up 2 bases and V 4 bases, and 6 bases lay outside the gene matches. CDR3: CASSYRQGLNTGELFF. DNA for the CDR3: TGTGCCAGCAGCTACCGACAGGGGCTAAACACCGGGGAGCTGTTTTTT. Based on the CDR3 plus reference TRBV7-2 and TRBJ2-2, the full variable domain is GAGVSQSPSNKVTEKGKDVELRCDPISGHTALYWYRQSLGQGLEFLIYFQGNSAPDKSGLPSDRFSAERTGGSVSTLTIQRTQQEDSAVYLCASSYRQGLNTGELFFGEGSRLTVL.

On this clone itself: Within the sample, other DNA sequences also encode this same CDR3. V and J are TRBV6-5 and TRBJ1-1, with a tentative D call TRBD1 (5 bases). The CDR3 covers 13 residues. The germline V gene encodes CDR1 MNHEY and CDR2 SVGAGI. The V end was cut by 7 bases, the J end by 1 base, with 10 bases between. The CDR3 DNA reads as TGTGCCAGCACTCGCGGGGGGAACACTGAAGCTTTCTTT. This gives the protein CASTRGGNTEAFF.

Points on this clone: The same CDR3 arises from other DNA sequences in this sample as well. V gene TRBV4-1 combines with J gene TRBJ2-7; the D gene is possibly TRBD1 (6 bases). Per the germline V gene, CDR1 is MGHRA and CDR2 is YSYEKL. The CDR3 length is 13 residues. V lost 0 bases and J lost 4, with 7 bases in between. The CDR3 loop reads CASSQEQGYEQYF. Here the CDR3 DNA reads TGCGCCAGCAGCCAAGAACAGGGTTACGAGCAGTACTTC.

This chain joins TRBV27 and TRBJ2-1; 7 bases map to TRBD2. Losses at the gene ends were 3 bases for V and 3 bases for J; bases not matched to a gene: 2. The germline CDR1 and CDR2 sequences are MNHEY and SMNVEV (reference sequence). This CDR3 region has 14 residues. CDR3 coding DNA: TGTGCCAGCAGTTTGGCGGGAGTCTACAATGAGCAGTTCTTC. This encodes CASSLAGVYNEQFF.

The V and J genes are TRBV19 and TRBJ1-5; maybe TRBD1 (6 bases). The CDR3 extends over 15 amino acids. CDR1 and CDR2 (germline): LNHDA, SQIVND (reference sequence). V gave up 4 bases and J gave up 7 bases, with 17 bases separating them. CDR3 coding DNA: TGTGCCAGTAGTACCAACCGGGACATAGGGCAGCCCCAGCATTTT. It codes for CASSTNRDIGQPQHF.

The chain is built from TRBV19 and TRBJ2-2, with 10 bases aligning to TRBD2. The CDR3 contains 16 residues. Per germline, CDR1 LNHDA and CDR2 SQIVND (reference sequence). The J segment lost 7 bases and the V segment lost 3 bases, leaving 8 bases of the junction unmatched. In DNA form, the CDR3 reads TGTGCCAGTAGTATGTCAGCGGGAGGGCCGAACGGGGAGCTGTTTTTT. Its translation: CASSMSAGGPNGELFF.

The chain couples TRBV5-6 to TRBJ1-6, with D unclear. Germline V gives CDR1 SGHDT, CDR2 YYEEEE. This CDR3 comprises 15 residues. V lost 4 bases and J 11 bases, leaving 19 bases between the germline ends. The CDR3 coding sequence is TGTGCCAGCAGCCCCGACCCTGGCCACGGGGCACCCCTCCACTTT. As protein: CASSPDPGHGAPLHF.

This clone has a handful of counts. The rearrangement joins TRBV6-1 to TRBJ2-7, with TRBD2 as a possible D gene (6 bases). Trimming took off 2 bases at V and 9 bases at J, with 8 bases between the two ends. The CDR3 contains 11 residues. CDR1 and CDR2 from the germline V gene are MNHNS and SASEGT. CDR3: CASSETGGQYF. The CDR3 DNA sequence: TGTGCCAGCAGTGAAACCGGGGGGCAGTACTTC.

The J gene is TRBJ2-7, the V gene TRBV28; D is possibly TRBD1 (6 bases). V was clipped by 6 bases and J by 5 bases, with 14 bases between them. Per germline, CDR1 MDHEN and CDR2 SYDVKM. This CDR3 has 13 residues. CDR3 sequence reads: CASSLGTSDEQYF. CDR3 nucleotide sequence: TGTGCCAGCAGCCTCGGGACAAGCGACGAGCAGTACTTC.

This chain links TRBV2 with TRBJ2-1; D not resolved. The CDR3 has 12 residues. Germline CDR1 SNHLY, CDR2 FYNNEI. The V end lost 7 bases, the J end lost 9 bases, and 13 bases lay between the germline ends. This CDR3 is CASTLVIGEQFF. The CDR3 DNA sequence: TGTGCCAGCACGTTAGTGATCGGTGAGCAGTTCTTC.

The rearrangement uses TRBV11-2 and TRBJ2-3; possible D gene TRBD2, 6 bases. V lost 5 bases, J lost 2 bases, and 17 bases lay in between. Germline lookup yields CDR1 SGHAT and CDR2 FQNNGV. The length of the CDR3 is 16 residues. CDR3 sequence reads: CASSAGTSPDTDTQYF. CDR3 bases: TGTGCCAGCAGCGCTGGGACTTCCCCAGACACAGATACGCAGTATTTT. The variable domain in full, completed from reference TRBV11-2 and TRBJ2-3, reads EAGVAQSPRYKIIEKRQSVAFWCNPISGHATLYWYQQILGQGPKLLIQFQNNGVVDDSQLPKDRFSAERLKGVDSTLKIQPAKLEDSAVYLCASSAGTSPDTDTQYFGPGTRLTVL.

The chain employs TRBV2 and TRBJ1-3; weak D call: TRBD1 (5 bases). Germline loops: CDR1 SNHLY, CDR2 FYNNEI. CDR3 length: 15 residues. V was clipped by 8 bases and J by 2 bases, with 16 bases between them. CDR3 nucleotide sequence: TGTGCCAGCGCCCAAGGTCAGGGCGCTGGAAACACCATATATTTT. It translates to CASAQGQGAGNTIYF.

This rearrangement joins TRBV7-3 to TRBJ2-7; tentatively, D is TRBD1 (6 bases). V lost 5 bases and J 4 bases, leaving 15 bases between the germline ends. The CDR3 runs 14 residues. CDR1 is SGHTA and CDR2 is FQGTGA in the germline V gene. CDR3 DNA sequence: TGTGCCAGCAGCGCGAGTACAGGGCGGTACGAGCAGTACTTC. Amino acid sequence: CASSASTGRYEQYF. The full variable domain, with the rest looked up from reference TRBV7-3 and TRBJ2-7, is GAGVSQTPSNKVTEKGKYVELRCDPISGHTALYWYRQSLGQGPEFLIYFQGTGAADDSGLPNDRFFAVRPEGSVSTLKIQRTERGDSAVYLCASSASTGRYEQYFGPGTRLTVT.

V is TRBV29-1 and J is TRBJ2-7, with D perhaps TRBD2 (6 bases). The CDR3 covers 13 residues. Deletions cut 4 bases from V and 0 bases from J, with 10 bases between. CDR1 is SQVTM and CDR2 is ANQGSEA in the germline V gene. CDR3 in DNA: TGCAGCGTTGTCGGAGGGAGCTCCTACGAGCAGTACTTC. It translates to CSVVGGSSYEQYF.

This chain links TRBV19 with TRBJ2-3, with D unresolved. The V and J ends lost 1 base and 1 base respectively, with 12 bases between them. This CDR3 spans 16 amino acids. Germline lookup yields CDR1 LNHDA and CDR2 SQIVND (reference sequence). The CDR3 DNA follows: TGTGCCAGTAGTATAGCCCCCGGAGTACGCACAGATACGCAGTATTTT. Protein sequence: CASSIAPGVRTDTQYF.

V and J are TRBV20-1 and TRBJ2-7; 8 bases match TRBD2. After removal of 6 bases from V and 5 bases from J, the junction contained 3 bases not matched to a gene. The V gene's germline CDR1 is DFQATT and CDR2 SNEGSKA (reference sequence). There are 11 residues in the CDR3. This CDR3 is CSAGGGHEQYF. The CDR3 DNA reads TGCAGTGCCGGCGGGGGGCACGAGCAGTACTTC.

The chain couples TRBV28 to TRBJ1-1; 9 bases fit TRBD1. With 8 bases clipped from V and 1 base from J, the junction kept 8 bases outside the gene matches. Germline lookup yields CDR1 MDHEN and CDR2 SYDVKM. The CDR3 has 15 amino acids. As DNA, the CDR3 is TGTGCCAGCTTCATGTGGGGACAGGGGAACACTGAAGCTTTCTTT. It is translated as CASFMWGQGNTEAFF.

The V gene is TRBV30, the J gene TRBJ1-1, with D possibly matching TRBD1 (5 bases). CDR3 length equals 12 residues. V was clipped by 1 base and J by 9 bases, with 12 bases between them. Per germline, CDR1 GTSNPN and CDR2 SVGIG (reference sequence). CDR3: CAWSDLDRQAFF. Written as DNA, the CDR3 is TGTGCCTGGAGTGACCTAGACAGACAAGCTTTCTTT.

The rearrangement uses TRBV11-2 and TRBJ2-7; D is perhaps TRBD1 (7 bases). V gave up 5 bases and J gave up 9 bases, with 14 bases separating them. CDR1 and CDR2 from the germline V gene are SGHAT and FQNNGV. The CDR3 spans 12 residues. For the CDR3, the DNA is TGTGCCAGCAGCGGACAGGAGGGAGGGCAGTACTTC. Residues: CASSGQEGGQYF. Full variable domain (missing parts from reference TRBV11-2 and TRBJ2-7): EAGVAQSPRYKIIEKRQSVAFWCNPISGHATLYWYQQILGQGPKLLIQFQNNGVVDDSQLPKDRFSAERLKGVDSTLKIQPAKLEDSAVYLCASSGQEGGQYFGPGTRLTVT.

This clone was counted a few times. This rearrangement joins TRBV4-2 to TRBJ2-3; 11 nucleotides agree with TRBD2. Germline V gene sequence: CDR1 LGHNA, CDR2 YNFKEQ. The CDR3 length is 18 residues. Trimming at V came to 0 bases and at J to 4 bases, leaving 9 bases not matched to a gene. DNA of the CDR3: TGTGCCAGCAGCCAAGAGGCCATTAGCGGGGGGGTGGCAGATACGCAGTATTTT. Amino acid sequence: CASSQEAISGGVADTQYF.

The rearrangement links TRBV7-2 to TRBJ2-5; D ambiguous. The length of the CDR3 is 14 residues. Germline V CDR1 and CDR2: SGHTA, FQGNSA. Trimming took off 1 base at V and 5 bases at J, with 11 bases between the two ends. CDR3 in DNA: TGTGCCAGCAGCTTAGTAGGCAGGTCTGAGACCCAGTACTTC. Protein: CASSLVGRSETQYF.